This TCR beta chain was sequenced during a study of control samples from healthy donors and cancer patients. The CDR3 has 17 residues. The germline V gene encodes CDR1 MDHEN and CDR2 SYDVKM. V was cut by 2 bases and J by 1 base, with 18 bases left in between. The repertoire was sequenced with immunoSEQ multiplex PCR; TCRdb's copy has only in-frame clones and lacks some. This sample has about 120,000 clones, with about 93% found just once. This clone was seen more than once but under ten times. The receptor was derived from a man aged 30 to 45 in good health. The chain combines TRBV28 with TRBJ2-7; possible D gene TRBD2, 5 bases. Sequenced material: blood. The CDR3 is CASSLRGSWIRSYEQYF. The CDR3 bases are TGTGCCAGCAGTTTACGAGGGTCTTGGATTCGTTCCTACGAGCAGTACTTC.